These T cell receptor beta chains were read from a single sample in a study of technical replicates of blood from four donors. Sequencing used immunoSEQ multiplex PCR; TCRdb keeps in-frame clones, though not all of them. The sample lists roughly 65,000 clones; 70% to 90% were seen once. The sample was PBMCs. These receptors were taken from a human donor in good health. Some clones in this sample may be carry-over from other donors' samples. Each CDR3 is given with its conserved first and last residue. A D gene is named only where the DNA matches it firmly. Clone size is not always given. Where it is, it says once, few, many or a class for expanded clones.

cdr3_aa cdr3_nt v_call cdr3_length d_call j_call clone_size
CASSYGGSNTGELFF TGTGCCAGCAGTTATGGCGGGAGTAACACCGGGGAGCTGTTTTTT TRBV6-6 15 TRBD2 TRBJ2-2 .
CAWSGSSGSTSYNEQFF TGTGCCTGGAGTGGATCTAGCGGCAGTACCTCCTACAATGAGCAGTTCTTC TRBV30 17 TRBD2 TRBJ2-1 .
CASSGRDRGSPLHF TGTGCCAGCAGCGGACGGGACAGGGGATCACCCCTCCACTTT TRBV9 14 TRBD1 TRBJ1-6 few
CASSFVQVNTEAFF TGTGCCAGCAGCTTTGTTCAGGTCAACACTGAAGCTTTCTTT TRBV7-2 14 . TRBJ1-1 once
CASSFRPGGDEQFF TGCGCCAGCAGCTTCCGGCCAGGGGGCGATGAGCAGTTCTTC TRBV5-1 14 TRBD1 TRBJ2-1 .
CASSPRLAGAYEQYF TGTGCCAGCAGCCCAAGACTAGCGGGAGCCTACGAGCAGTACTTC TRBV7-6 15 TRBD2 TRBJ2-7 .
CASSHQNATNEKLFF TGTGCCAGCTCGCATCAGAACGCAACTAATGAAAAACTGTTTTTT TRBV18 15 . TRBJ1-4 .
CASSTKQGVNEQFF TGCGCCAGCAGCACCAAACAGGGGGTCAATGAGCAGTTCTTC TRBV5-1 14 TRBD1 TRBJ2-1 .
CASSINRGDNEQFF TGTGCCAGTAGTATTAACAGGGGTGACAATGAGCAGTTCTTC TRBV19 14 TRBD1 TRBJ2-1 .
CASSLEGGGFETQYF TGCGCCAGCAGCTTGGAGGGTGGGGGGTTCGAGACCCAGTACTTC TRBV5-1 15 . TRBJ2-5 .
CASSSRGTSGYNEQFF TGTGCCAGCAGCTCCCGCGGGACTAGCGGTTACAATGAGCAGTTCTTC TRBV7-3 16 TRBD2 TRBJ2-1 .
CASSDQGNTEAFF TGTGCCAGCAGTGACCAGGGAAACACTGAAGCTTTCTTT TRBV2 13 . TRBJ1-1 .
CASGLVLRGFNQPQHF TGTGCTAGTGGTTTGGTATTGCGGGGCTTTAATCAGCCCCAGCATTTT TRBV12-5 16 . TRBJ1-5 .
CATRGDNRGGEKLFF TGTGCCACCCGAGGGGATAACAGGGGAGGTGAAAAACTGTTTTTT TRBV5-3 15 TRBD1 TRBJ1-4 once
CASSSPRGYTF TGTGCCAGCAGCTCTCCTAGGGGCTACACCTTC TRBV7-9 11 . TRBJ1-2 once
CASSRAPTSGGVNEQFF TGCGCCAGCAGTCGCGCTCCAACTAGCGGGGGGGTGAATGAGCAGTTCTTC TRBV4-3 17 TRBD2 TRBJ2-1 .
CASSLSPGYEQYF TGTGCCAGCAGCCTAAGCCCCGGCTACGAGCAGTACTTC TRBV7-9 13 . TRBJ2-7 .
CASSGIAKETQYF TGTGCCAGCAGTGGCATAGCGAAAGAGACCCAGTACTTC TRBV6-1 13 . TRBJ2-5 .
CASSVGGDAYNEQFF TGTGCCAGCAGCGTAGGGGGGGACGCCTACAATGAGCAGTTCTTC TRBV9 15 . TRBJ2-1 .
CASSLVGSGRAATGELFF TGCGCCAGCAGCTTGGTCGGTAGCGGGAGGGCCGCCACCGGGGAGCTGTTTTTT TRBV5-1 18 TRBD2 TRBJ2-2 .
CATADRLGQPQHF TGTGCCACCGCCGACAGACTTGGGCAGCCCCAGCATTTT TRBV19 13 . TRBJ1-5 .
CASSQEQRGGIQYF TGTGCCAGCAGCCAAGAGCAGCGGGGGGGCATTCAGTACTTC TRBV4-2 14 TRBD2 TRBJ2-4 .
CASSSQTVAKNIQYF TGTGCCAGTAGTTCCCAGACAGTCGCCAAAAACATTCAGTACTTC TRBV19 15 . TRBJ2-4 once
CAWSSPGQGRYGYTF TGTGCCTGGAGCTCTCCGGGACAGGGACGATATGGCTACACCTTC TRBV30 15 TRBD1 TRBJ1-2 .
CASSPSTGKSYGYTF TGTGCCAGCTCACCGTCGACAGGGAAGAGCTATGGCTACACCTTC TRBV18 15 TRBD1 TRBJ1-2 .
CASSNPGQGITEAFF TGCGCCAGCAGCAACCCGGGACAGGGGATAACTGAAGCTTTCTTT TRBV4-3 15 TRBD1 TRBJ1-1 .
CASSIPGVQAFF TGTGCCAGTAGTATCCCAGGGGTCCAAGCTTTCTTT TRBV19 12 . TRBJ1-1 .
CSVEDGSGSNGYTF TGCAGCGTTGAAGATGGGTCGGGTTCCAATGGCTACACCTTC TRBV29-1 14 . TRBJ1-2 once
CASSPGTGWRNQPQHF TGTGCCAGCAGCCCCGGGACAGGGTGGCGCAATCAGCCCCAGCATTTT TRBV5-8 16 TRBD1 TRBJ1-5 .
CASSRYTDNQPQHF TGTGCCAGCAGCCGATACACCGACAATCAGCCCCAGCATTTT TRBV7-9 14 . TRBJ1-5 once
CASSSDRGSNQPQHF TGTGCCAGCAGCTCTGACAGGGGTAGCAATCAGCCCCAGCATTTT TRBV7-3 15 TRBD1 TRBJ1-5 .
CASSIGVLYEQYF TGTGCCAGTAGTATCGGAGTCCTCTACGAGCAGTACTTC TRBV19 13 . TRBJ2-7 .
CASSDRAGNEKLFF TGTGCCAGCAGCGACAGGGCTGGTAATGAAAAACTGTTTTTT TRBV5-8 14 TRBD1 TRBJ1-4 .
CASSLVDMNTGELFF TGTGCCAGCAGCTTAGTGGACATGAACACCGGGGAGCTGTTTTTT TRBV7-9 15 . TRBJ2-2 .
CASSQPYRGQVYGYTF TGCGCCAGCAGCCAACCCTACAGGGGGCAAGTCTATGGCTACACCTTC TRBV4-1 16 TRBD1 TRBJ1-2 once
CASSRKGLAGTYEQYF TGTGCCAGCAGTAGAAAAGGACTAGCGGGAACTTACGAGCAGTACTTC TRBV27 16 TRBD2 TRBJ2-7 .
CASRREAPRSYEQYF TGTGCCAGCAGAAGAGAAGCACCACGGTCCTACGAGCAGTACTTC TRBV6-6 15 . TRBJ2-7 .
CASSPSGGSYNEQFF TGCGCCAGCAGCCCGAGCGGGGGCTCCTACAATGAGCAGTTCTTC TRBV4-1 15 TRBD2 TRBJ2-1 .
CASSHLPGESSGANVLTF TGTGCCAGCAGCCATCTTCCGGGGGAAAGCTCTGGGGCCAACGTCCTGACTTTC TRBV4-2 18 . TRBJ2-6 .
CASSPRTRADTQYF TGTGCCAGCAGCCCCCGGACTAGGGCAGATACGCAGTATTTT TRBV9 14 TRBD2 TRBJ2-3 once
CASSLAYAVQETQYF TGTGCCAGCAGCTTAGCTTATGCAGTCCAAGAGACCCAGTACTTC TRBV7-2 15 . TRBJ2-5 .
CASSPGQGNTGELFF TGTGCCAGCTCACCAGGACAGGGGAACACCGGGGAGCTGTTTTTT TRBV18 15 TRBD1 TRBJ2-2 once
CASSVSGDGNTIYF TGTGCCAGCAGCGTAAGCGGGGACGGAAACACCATATATTTT TRBV9 14 . TRBJ1-3 .
CASSEPGQGGEKLFF TGTGCCAGCAGTGAACCGGGACAGGGTGGAGAAAAACTGTTTTTT TRBV6-1 15 TRBD1 TRBJ1-4 once
CASSLGAGVHPQHF TGTGCCAGCAGCTTAGGGGCAGGGGTGCATCCCCAGCATTTT TRBV7-2 14 . TRBJ1-5 once
CASSYSRGRSAGEQYF TGTGCCAGCAGTTACTCCCGCGGGAGGTCCGCGGGGGAGCAGTACTTC TRBV6-5 16 TRBD2 TRBJ2-7 .
CAWKPLDTSKNIQYF TGTGCCTGGAAACCTCTGGACACGTCGAAAAACATTCAGTACTTC TRBV30 15 . TRBJ2-4 .
CASSSSGGYNEQFF TGCGCCAGCAGCAGTAGCGGGGGTTACAATGAGCAGTTCTTC TRBV5-1 14 TRBD2 TRBJ2-1 .
CASGLTASYEQYF TGTGCCAGTGGGTTGACAGCCTCCTACGAGCAGTACTTC TRBV7-9 13 . TRBJ2-7 .
CASSFFQGSEAFF TGTGCCAGCAGCTTTTTCCAGGGGAGTGAAGCTTTCTTT TRBV7-2 13 . TRBJ1-1 once
CASRARGTVTTDTQYF TGTGCCAGCAGAGCGAGAGGGACAGTGACCACAGATACGCAGTATTTT TRBV27 16 TRBD1 TRBJ2-3 .
CASSNYRANSYGYTF TGTGCCAGCAGCAACTACAGGGCGAATAGCTATGGCTACACCTTC TRBV7-2 15 . TRBJ1-2 .